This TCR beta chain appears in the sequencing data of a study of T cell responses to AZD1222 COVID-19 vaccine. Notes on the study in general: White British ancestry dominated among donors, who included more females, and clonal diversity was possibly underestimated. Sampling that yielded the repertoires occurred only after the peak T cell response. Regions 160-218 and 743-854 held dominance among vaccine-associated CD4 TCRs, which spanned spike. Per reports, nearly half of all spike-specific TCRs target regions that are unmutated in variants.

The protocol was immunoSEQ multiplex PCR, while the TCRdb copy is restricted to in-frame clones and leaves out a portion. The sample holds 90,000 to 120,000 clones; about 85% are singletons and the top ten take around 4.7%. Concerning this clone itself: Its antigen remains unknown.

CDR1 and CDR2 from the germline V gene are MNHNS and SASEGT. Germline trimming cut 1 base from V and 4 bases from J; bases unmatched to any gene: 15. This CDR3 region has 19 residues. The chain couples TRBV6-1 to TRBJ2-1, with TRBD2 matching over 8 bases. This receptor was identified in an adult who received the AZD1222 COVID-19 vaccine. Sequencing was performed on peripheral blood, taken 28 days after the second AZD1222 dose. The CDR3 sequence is CASSEGWGAGVPRYNEQFF. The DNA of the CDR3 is TGTGCCAGCAGTGAAGGTTGGGGAGCGGGGGTCCCGCGGTACAATGAGCAGTTCTTC.